One and the same sample provided the 30 T cell receptor beta chains below, sequenced in a study of T cell responses to AZD1222 COVID-19 vaccine. Libraries were prepared by immunoSEQ multiplex PCR; TCRdb keeps only in-frame clonotypes and omits some of them. This sample yields 150,000 to 200,000 clones, of which 75% to 90% are seen a single time; approximately 4.2% belongs to the top ten. Sequenced material: peripheral blood, taken 28 days after the second dose of the MenACWY control vaccine. These receptors all stem from an adult who received the MenACWY meningococcal vaccine as a control.

The chain recombines TRBV28 with TRBJ1-2; 9 bases map to TRBD1. Germline V gene lookup returns CDR1 MDHEN and CDR2 SYDVKM. Losses at the gene ends were 6 bases for V and 5 bases for J; bases not matched to a gene: 4. This CDR3 has 13 amino acids. The CDR3 nucleotides read TGTGCCAGCAGCCCGGGACAGGGTTATGGCTACACCTTC. Translating gives CASSPGQGYGYTF.

The chain links TRBV30 to TRBJ2-7; 10 positions agree with TRBD1. The junction had 13 bases not matched to a gene; V was cut back by 4 bases and J by 4 bases. The CDR3 length is 16 residues. Germline V CDR1 and CDR2: GTSNPN, SVGIG (reference sequence). The CDR3 DNA is TGTGCCTGGATGATCATACGTGGGACAGGGGCGTACGAGCAGTACTTC. This codes for CAWMIIRGTGAYEQYF.

This chain uses TRBV24-1 with TRBJ1-2, with D possibly matching TRBD1 (5 bases). Trimming took 2 bases from V and 8 from J, leaving 8 bases between them. This CDR3 contains 12 residues. Germline CDR1 and CDR2: KGHDR and SFDVKD. CDR3 sequence reads: CATSDSGRGYTF. The CDR3 DNA follows: TGTGCCACCAGTGATTCAGGGAGGGGCTACACCTTC.

The rearrangement uses TRBV19 and TRBJ1-1; no clear D. Germline values: CDR1 LNHDA, CDR2 SQIVND (reference sequence). V lost 1 base to trimming and J lost 6 bases, with 9 bases between them. The CDR3 covers 13 residues. DNA for the CDR3: TGTGCCAGTAGTATAGGTGGAAGGGCTGAAGCTTTCTTT. Its translation is CASSIGGRAEAFF.

This clone appeared once. The rearrangement uses TRBV6-5 and TRBJ2-1, with D perhaps TRBD2 (6 bases). The CDR3 sequence is 15 residues long. Trimming took off 5 bases at V and 5 bases at J, with 16 bases between the two ends. Germline V gene data show CDR1 as MNHEY and CDR2 as SVGAGI. CDR3 nucleotide sequence: TGTGCCAGCAGTCGGCCCCTAGCGTTCAACAATGAGCAGTTCTTC. Translating gives CASSRPLAFNNEQFF.

The chain couples TRBV5-1 to TRBJ1-1; D is undetermined. Germline V lookup: CDR1 SGHRS, CDR2 YFSETQ. Trimming shortened V by 4 bases and J by 0 bases, and 10 bases separated the two germline ends. This CDR3 spans 14 amino acids. CDR3 protein: CASSIPTLNTEAFF. Written as DNA, the CDR3 is TGCGCCAGCAGCATCCCCACGCTGAACACTGAAGCTTTCTTT.

The V gene is TRBV7-3, the J gene TRBJ2-1, with 13 bases aligning to TRBD2. J was trimmed by 6 bases and V by 5 bases; bases with no gene match: 4. The germline V gene has CDR1 SGHTA and CDR2 FQGTGA. The CDR3 consists of 15 residues. The CDR3 region has the DNA TGTGCCAGCAGCCCAACTAGCGGGAGGGCCAATGAGCAGTTCTTC. Translating it yields CASSPTSGRANEQFF.

CDR3: CASSWLPGQGYEQYF. The CDR3 DNA is TGTGCCAGCAGTTGGCTTCCGGGACAGGGCTACGAGCAGTACTTC. The chain is built from TRBV6-5 and TRBJ2-7, with 9 bases identical to TRBD1. Per germline, CDR1 MNHEY and CDR2 SVGAGI. This CDR3 contains 15 residues. V shed 4 bases and J 3 bases; nucleotides not matched to a gene: 7.

This chain connects TRBV30 to TRBJ2-2; TRBD2 aligns across 10 bases. J was trimmed by 2 bases and V by 0 bases; bases with no gene match: 6. CDR1 is GTSNPN, CDR2 SVGIG, per germline (reference sequence). The CDR3 has 17 amino acids. Here the CDR3 reads CAWSVRTSGPNTGELFF. DNA of the CDR3: TGTGCCTGGAGTGTAAGGACTAGCGGACCAAACACCGGGGAGCTGTTTTTT.

The chain links TRBV30 to TRBJ1-1; D call uncertain. Germline-derived CDR1 and CDR2 are GTSNPN and SVGIG (reference sequence). The CDR3 consists of 11 residues. With 4 bases removed from V and 11 bases from J, the gap between germline ends came to 14 bases. CDR3 amino acids: CAWTAGRWAFF. DNA of the CDR3: TGTGCCTGGACCGCGGGAAGATGGGCTTTCTTT.

The gene calls are TRBV4-1 and TRBJ2-7, with D possibly matching TRBD2 (6 bases). V was clipped by 0 bases and J by 0 bases, with 9 bases between them. The CDR3 consists of 15 residues. Germline loops: CDR1 MGHRA, CDR2 YSYEKL. CDR3: CASSQDAGGSYEQYF. The DNA for the CDR3 is TGCGCCAGCAGCCAAGATGCCGGGGGCTCCTACGAGCAGTACTTC.

This clone was counted a single time. The CDR3 DNA sequence: TGTGCCAGCAGTTACTCGAGCAGGGTTATGTATGGCTACACCTTC. It translates to CASSYSSRVMYGYTF. The J gene is TRBJ1-2, the V gene TRBV6-5, with a tentative D call TRBD1 (5 bases). CDR3 length: 15 amino acids. Trimming shortened V by 0 bases and J by 5 bases, and 13 bases separated the two germline ends. Germline assignment: CDR1 MNHEY and CDR2 SVGAGI.

The chain uses TRBV6-5 and TRBJ2-3, with D possibly TRBD2 on 5 matching bases. The CDR3 is made up of 13 amino acids. Germline V lookup: CDR1 MNHEY, CDR2 SVGAGI. V lost 4 bases and J lost 6, with 11 bases in between. In DNA form, the CDR3 reads TGTGCCAGCAGTTGGAGGCGGTGGGATACGCAGTATTTT. The encoded protein is CASSWRRWDTQYF.

This clone has only one observation. V usage is TRBV9 and J usage is TRBJ2-3, with TRBD2 as a possible D gene (5 bases). Between the trimmed V and J ends, which lost 6 bases and 11 bases, there was a span of 19 bases. Looked up from germline, CDR1 is SGDLS and CDR2 is YYNGEE. The CDR3 covers 13 residues. The DNA of the CDR3 is TGTGCCAGCACCCCGCTGGTTGGAGGTCGGCAGTATTTT. This codes for CASTPLVGGRQYF.

The V and J genes are TRBV6-5 and TRBJ2-5; 11 positions match TRBD2. V shed 7 bases, J shed 3 bases, and the junction held 4 bases outside the gene matches. The germline V gene encodes CDR1 MNHEY and CDR2 SVGAGI. The CDR3 loop spans 14 amino acids. CDR3 in amino acids: CASKGTSGKETQYF. For the CDR3, the DNA is TGTGCCAGCAAAGGGACTAGCGGAAAAGAGACCCAGTACTTC.

The chain has TRBV19 and TRBJ1-2, with TRBD1 as a possible D gene (5 bases). Between the trimmed V and J ends, which lost 2 bases and 8 bases, there was a span of 15 bases. The CDR3 is made up of 14 amino acids. Germline CDR1 reads LNHDA; CDR2 reads SQIVND (reference sequence). The CDR3 here is CASSIPRDSFGYTF. Written as DNA, the CDR3 is TGTGCCAGTAGTATACCCCGAGACAGTTTCGGCTACACCTTC.

The genes are TRBV6-1 and TRBJ2-7; no clear D. V was trimmed by 2 bases and J by 4 bases, leaving 9 bases between them. Germline CDR1 is MNHNS and CDR2 is SASEGT. The CDR3 runs 13 residues. The CDR3 coding sequence is TGTGCCAGCAGTGAAAGACATTTTTACGAGCAGTACTTC. As protein: CASSERHFYEQYF.

This clone was found once. The chain is built from TRBV6-4 and TRBJ2-7, with D maybe TRBD2 (6 bases). Germline CDR1 and CDR2: MRHNA and SNTAGT. V lost 3 bases, J lost 1 base, and 13 bases lay in between. This CDR3 contains 15 residues. The DNA of the CDR3 is TGTGCCAGCAGTGAGGAGGGCTGGGGGTCCTACGAGCAGTACTTC. Protein product: CASSEEGWGSYEQYF.

The chain has TRBV5-1 and TRBJ2-3; the match to TRBD2 covers 10 bases. V shed 4 bases and J 0 bases; nucleotides not matched to a gene: 5. Per the germline V gene, CDR1 is SGHRS and CDR2 is YFSETQ. This CDR3 spans 16 amino acids. DNA of the CDR3: TGCGCCAGCAGCATCGGACTAGCGGCTAGCACAGATACGCAGTATTTT. It codes for CASSIGLAASTDTQYF.

The rearrangement uses TRBV7-3 and TRBJ2-3, with D possibly being TRBD2 (5 bases). CDR3 length equals 15 residues. The germline CDR1 and CDR2 sequences are SGHTA and FQGTGA. V lost 0 bases to trimming and J lost 2 bases, with 9 bases between them. The CDR3 nucleotides are TGTGCCAGCAGCTTAACGGGAGTAGTCACAGATACGCAGTATTTT. This sequence encodes CASSLTGVVTDTQYF.

This chain connects TRBV2 to TRBJ1-5; 9 bases line up with TRBD1. J lost 3 bases, V lost 4 bases, and 4 bases had no gene match. The CDR3 runs to 15 residues. The germline CDR1 and CDR2 sequences are SNHLY and FYNNEI. Here the CDR3 DNA reads TGTGCCAGCAGTGGCGGGACAGGGTTCAATCAGCCCCAGCATTTT. It yields the protein CASSGGTGFNQPQHF. Full variable domain (outside the CDR3, taken from reference TRBV2 and TRBJ1-5): EPEVTQTPSHQVTQMGQEVILRCVPISNHLYFYWYRQILGQKVEFLVSFYNNEISEKSEIFDDQFSVERPDGSNFTLKIRSTKLEDSAMYFCASSGGTGFNQPQHFGDGTRLSIL.

The chain recombines TRBV11-3 with TRBJ2-5, with D perhaps being TRBD1 or TRBD2 (5 bases each). Germline V CDR1 and CDR2: SGHNT, YENEEA. The CDR3 is made up of 13 amino acids. V lost 1 base and J lost 6, with 9 bases in between. CDR3: CASSLVEGQTQYF. The CDR3 region has the DNA TGTGCCAGCAGCTTAGTCGAGGGGCAGACCCAGTACTTC.

The chain couples TRBV29-1 to TRBJ2-3; 8 nucleotides align to TRBD2. The CDR3 length is 14 residues. Trimming cost V 6 bases and J 3 bases; bases outside gene matches: 8. Germline CDR1 SQVTM, CDR2 ANQGSEA. The DNA for the CDR3 is TGCAGCGTGACTCCGGGACTAGTGACAGATACGCAGTATTTT. Translated: CSVTPGLVTDTQYF.

The rearrangement links TRBV1 to TRBJ1-6; the D call in the table, TRBD1, was not verified against the DNA. TRBV1 is a listed pseudogene. CDR3 size: 20 residues. The CDR3 bases are TGCACCAGCAGCCAAGACTCCCGCGACAGGGGCGCGCAATTAGGTTCACCCCTCCACTTT. The encoded protein is CTSSQDSRDRGAQLGSPLHF.

The J gene is TRBJ1-2, the V gene TRBV19; weak D call: TRBD1 (5 bases). The CDR3 spans 14 residues. The germline V gene encodes CDR1 LNHDA and CDR2 SQIVND (reference sequence). V was clipped by 7 bases and J by 3 bases, with 15 bases between them. The CDR3 region has the DNA TGTGCCAGTACCCCACTCGCCAGGGACTATGGCTACACCTTC. Translation gives CASTPLARDYGYTF.

This chain connects TRBV3-1 (or the pseudogene TRBV3-2) to TRBJ2-2, with 10 bases fitting TRBD2. CDR1 and CDR2 (germline): LGHDT, YNNKEL (reference sequence). V shed 9 bases, J shed 2 bases, and the junction held 9 bases outside the gene matches. The CDR3 loop spans 16 amino acids. CDR3: CARAIPSGSNTGELFF. The CDR3 DNA follows: TGTGCCAGGGCTATACCTAGCGGGAGCAACACCGGGGAGCTGTTTTTT.

The V gene is TRBV10-1, the J gene TRBJ2-7; D is uncertain. Trimming removed 6 bases at V and 2 bases at J, with 11 bases between. CDR3 size: 13 residues. Germline CDR1 and CDR2: WNHNN and SYGVQD (reference sequence). Here the CDR3 DNA reads TGCGCCAGCAGCCCCCGCCCTACCTACGAGCAGTACTTC. Protein: CASSPRPTYEQYF.

V and J are TRBV28 and TRBJ2-7; TRBD1 matches 10 bases. The CDR3 consists of 15 residues. Germline-derived CDR1 and CDR2 are MDHEN and SYDVKM. The trim removed 5 bases at V and 4 bases at J, leaving 8 bases unmatched. CDR3: CASSLRTGGSYEQYF. CDR3 coding DNA: TGTGCCAGCAGTCTTCGGACAGGGGGGTCGTACGAGCAGTACTTC.

The count of this clone is one. This sequence joins TRBV7-2 and TRBJ2-3; 9 nucleotides match TRBD2. There are 18 residues in the CDR3. After removal of 5 bases from V and 4 bases from J, the junction contained 16 bases not matched to a gene. Germline V gene sequence: CDR1 SGHTA, CDR2 FQGNSA. In DNA, the CDR3 is TGTGCCAGCAGCGAGCCTGTTGGTAGCGGGAGACCCCCAGATACGCAGTATTTT. This translates into CASSEPVGSGRPPDTQYF.

The rearrangement joins TRBV3-1 (or the pseudogene TRBV3-2) to TRBJ1-2; no clear D gene. The germline V and J ends were trimmed by 1 base and 8 bases, with 8 bases remaining between them. Germline CDR1 LGHDT, CDR2 YNNKEL (reference sequence). CDR3 length: 12 residues. The CDR3 DNA reads TGTGCCAGCAGCCAAGTTCCTGGGGGCTACACCTTC. This translates into CASSQVPGGYTF.